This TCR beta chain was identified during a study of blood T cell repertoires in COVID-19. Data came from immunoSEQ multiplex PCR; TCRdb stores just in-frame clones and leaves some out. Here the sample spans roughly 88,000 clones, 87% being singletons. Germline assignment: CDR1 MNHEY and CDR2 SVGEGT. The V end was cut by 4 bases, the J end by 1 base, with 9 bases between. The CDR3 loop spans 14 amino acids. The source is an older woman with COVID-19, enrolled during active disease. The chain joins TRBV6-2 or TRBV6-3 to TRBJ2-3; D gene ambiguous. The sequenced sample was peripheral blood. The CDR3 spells CASSSSRGTDTQYF. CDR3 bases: TGTGCCAGCAGTTCCTCTCGTGGCACAGATACGCAGTATTTT.